The 26 T cell receptor beta chains listed next were all sequenced from one sample in a study of shared clonotypes between healthy human individuals. Using immunoSEQ multiplex PCR, the repertoire was profiled, and TCRdb retains in-frame clones only, with some absent. The sample carries 1,500,000 or so clones, roughly 97% recorded once. Sequencing used naive CD4+ T cells sorted from blood. Subset described: CD45RA+ positively selected. The receptors derive from a man aged 25-45 years in good health.

Here the CDR3 reads CASSLLGQGGYTF. The CDR3, as DNA: TGTGCCAGCAGTTTATTGGGACAGGGGGGCTACACCTTC. The chain has TRBV28 and TRBJ1-2; 10 bases line up with TRBD1. CDR1 and CDR2 (germline): MDHEN, SYDVKM. With 1 base clipped from V and 8 bases from J, the junction kept 1 base outside the gene matches. CDR3 length: 13 amino acids.

This chain links TRBV15 with TRBJ2-3; 11 bases line up with TRBD2. This CDR3 comprises 16 residues. V was clipped by 3 bases and J by 0 bases; unmatched bases: 2. Looked up from germline, CDR1 is LNHNV and CDR2 is YYDKDF (reference sequence). The CDR3 DNA is TGTGCCACCAGCAGCCGACTAGCGGGAAGCACAGATACGCAGTATTTT. Translating it yields CATSSRLAGSTDTQYF.

V usage is TRBV29-1 and J usage is TRBJ2-3; 9 bases are shared with TRBD1. Germline CDR1 is SQVTM and CDR2 is ANQGSEA. V lost 4 bases and J lost 4; bases outside the gene matches: 9. The length of the CDR3 is 15 residues. CDR3 sequence (DNA): TGCAGCGTTGCAGCCGGGACAGGGATGGCAGATACGCAGTATTTT. The encoded protein is CSVAAGTGMADTQYF.

The chain's CDR3 is CSVAGTANEKLFF. CDR3 DNA sequence: TGCAGCGTTGCCGGGACTGCGAATGAAAAACTGTTTTTT. This chain links TRBV29-1 with TRBJ1-4; maybe TRBD1 (5 bases). Germline-derived CDR1 and CDR2 are SQVTM and ANQGSEA. This CDR3 has 13 amino acids. Trimming left V 4 bases short and J 5 bases short, with 11 bases between.

The chain couples TRBV28 to TRBJ2-7; D is perhaps TRBD2 (5 bases). The CDR3 length is 12 residues. Trimming left V 6 bases short and J 6 bases short, with 12 bases between. Germline CDR1 is MDHEN and CDR2 is SYDVKM. The CDR3 here is CASSRWAGEQYF. CDR3 DNA sequence: TGTGCCAGCAGCCGATGGGCGGGCGAGCAGTACTTC.

V gene TRBV10-3 combines with J gene TRBJ1-1; D perhaps matches TRBD1 (5 bases). The CDR3 totals 12 residues. V shed 7 bases and J shed 8 bases, with 14 bases lying between them. The germline CDR1 and CDR2 sequences are ENHRY and SYGVKD. The CDR3 spells CAINPGRGEAFF. CDR3 DNA: TGTGCCATCAACCCGGGACGGGGAGAAGCTTTCTTT.

The J gene is TRBJ1-2, the V gene TRBV7-8; D might be TRBD1 (6 bases). Germline V CDR1 and CDR2: SGHVS, FQNEAQ. Trimming took off 10 bases at V and 6 bases at J, with 15 bases between the two ends. The length of the CDR3 is 12 residues. The DNA for the CDR3 is TGTGCCATCGAGCAGGGGACGCATGGCTACACCTTC. It specifies CAIEQGTHGYTF.

The genes are TRBV7-9 and TRBJ2-3; 8 positions agree with TRBD2. Per the germline V gene, CDR1 is SEHNR and CDR2 is FQNEAQ (reference sequence). The CDR3 contains 17 residues. Trimming cost V 5 bases and J 0 bases; bases outside gene matches: 10. Here the CDR3 reads CASSPVGTSGSTDTQYF. In DNA form, the CDR3 reads TGTGCCAGCAGCCCCGTTGGCACTAGCGGAAGCACAGATACGCAGTATTTT.

This chain connects TRBV5-4 to TRBJ2-7, with TRBD2 matching 9 bases. V was clipped by 4 bases and J by 3 bases; unmatched bases: 14. Per the germline V gene, CDR1 is SGHNT and CDR2 is YYREEE (reference sequence). This CDR3 is 17 amino acids long. The CDR3 is CASSKSSSGTSNYEQYF. The CDR3 nucleotides are TGTGCCAGCAGCAAGTCCTCTAGCGGGACATCTAACTACGAGCAGTACTTC.

The V gene is TRBV10-3, the J gene TRBJ1-1; D may be TRBD1 (5 bases). From germline, CDR1 is ENHRY and CDR2 SYGVKD. Trimming stripped 6 bases from V and 3 bases from J, with 14 bases between. The CDR3 extends over 14 amino acids. CDR3 in DNA: TGTGCCATCAGATCCGCCGAGGGGTACACTGAAGCTTTCTTT. As protein: CAIRSAEGYTEAFF.

This sequence joins TRBV2 and TRBJ1-2, with D uncertain. The V and J ends lost 6 bases and 2 bases respectively, with 7 bases between them. Germline V CDR1 and CDR2: SNHLY, FYNNEI. This CDR3 has 12 amino acids. CDR3 DNA: TGTGCCAGCAGGTCTGACAACTATGGCTACACCTTC. Protein: CASRSDNYGYTF.

This sequence joins TRBV14 and TRBJ2-1; TRBD1 aligns across 11 bases. Unmatched junction bases numbered 2, after V lost 4 bases and J lost 3 bases. Germline V gene data show CDR1 as SGHDN and CDR2 as FVKESK. The CDR3 covers 15 residues. The DNA of the CDR3 is TGTGCCAGCAGCCCGGGGACAGGGGGCTACAATGAGCAGTTCTTC. Protein: CASSPGTGGYNEQFF.

The rearrangement uses TRBV30 and TRBJ2-5; D gene unclear. Germline V lookup: CDR1 GTSNPN, CDR2 SVGIG (reference sequence). V was pared by 1 base and J by 5 bases, with 5 bases between. CDR3 size: 11 residues. The CDR3 region has the DNA TGTGCCTGGAGTGACGTCGAGACCCAGTACTTC. Its translation: CAWSDVETQYF.

V gene TRBV5-1 combines with J gene TRBJ1-1; D perhaps matches TRBD1 (5 bases). This CDR3 spans 16 amino acids. In germline, CDR1 is SGHRS, CDR2 YFSETQ. Trimming shortened V by 6 bases and J by 1 base, and 19 bases separated the two germline ends. Written as DNA, the CDR3 is TGCGCCAGCATCCAGGGTCCGGGGCCCCCGAACACTGAAGCTTTCTTT. Amino acids: CASIQGPGPPNTEAFF.

The V and J genes are TRBV5-1 and TRBJ2-2, with D possibly TRBD1 on 5 matching bases. Germline assignment: CDR1 SGHRS and CDR2 YFSETQ. The CDR3 sequence is 13 residues long. Trimming removed 3 bases from V and 4 bases from J, with 7 bases in between. The CDR3 sequence: CASSSTATGELFF. In nucleotides, the CDR3 is TGCGCCAGCAGCTCGACAGCCACCGGGGAGCTGTTTTTT.

The chain employs TRBV27 and TRBJ2-2; D is unresolved. CDR1 and CDR2 from the germline V gene are MNHEY and SMNVEV (reference sequence). The CDR3 loop spans 14 amino acids. V gave up 5 bases and J gave up 6 bases, with 13 bases separating them. The CDR3 sequence: CASSPASFPGELFF. The CDR3 coding sequence is TGTGCCAGCAGTCCCGCTAGTTTTCCCGGGGAGCTGTTTTTT.

V and J are TRBV28 and TRBJ2-1, with 8 bases identical to TRBD1. The CDR3 has 15 amino acids. With 6 bases clipped from V and 7 bases from J, the junction kept 11 bases outside the gene matches. Germline lookup yields CDR1 MDHEN and CDR2 SYDVKM. The CDR3: CASSRDRRPYNEQFF. The DNA for the CDR3 is TGTGCCAGCAGCCGGGACAGGCGGCCTTATAATGAGCAGTTCTTC.

The rearrangement links TRBV27 to TRBJ2-7, with D maybe TRBD2 (5 bases). CDR1 MNHEY and CDR2 SMNVEV come from the germline V gene (reference sequence). Trimming pared 2 bases from V and 0 bases from J, leaving 8 bases between. CDR3 length: 14 residues. The CDR3 sequence is CASSLRRASYEQYF. CDR3 DNA sequence: TGTGCCAGCAGTTTACGGCGGGCCTCCTACGAGCAGTACTTC.

The chain couples TRBV10-2 to TRBJ2-1, with 13 bases that match TRBD2. This CDR3 has 16 residues. V lost 7 bases, J lost 9 bases, and 12 bases stayed unmatched. CDR1 is WSHSY and CDR2 is SAAADI in the germline V gene. CDR3 sequence reads: CASKLRTSGRSFEQFF. DNA of the CDR3: TGCGCCAGCAAGTTAAGGACTAGCGGGAGAAGTTTTGAGCAGTTCTTC.

J is TRBJ2-3 and V is TRBV5-8; 7 bases agree with TRBD1. V lost 3 bases to trimming and J lost 3 bases; unmatched junction nucleotides: 10. Germline V gene data show CDR1 as SGHTS and CDR2 as YDEGEE. The CDR3 extends over 16 amino acids. The CDR3 DNA reads as TGTGCCAGCAGCTCTATTAACAGGGGATGGACAGATACGCAGTATTTT. Translation gives CASSSINRGWTDTQYF.

The gene calls are TRBV14 and TRBJ2-7, with 9 positions matching TRBD2. The CDR3 has 14 residues. V dropped 1 base and J dropped 4; count of bases not matched to a gene: 2. Germline CDR1 reads SGHDN; CDR2 reads FVKESK. The CDR3 bases are TGTGCCAGCAGCCAAGTAGCGGGAGAATACGAGCAGTACTTC. It is translated as CASSQVAGEYEQYF.

This clone was detected only once. The V gene is TRBV2, the J gene TRBJ1-2; the D is unclear. The CDR3 covers 14 residues. Trimming shortened V by 6 bases and J by 3 bases, and 14 bases separated the two germline ends. Germline CDR1 SNHLY, CDR2 FYNNEI. CDR3 region: CASSPAGKHYGYTF. CDR3 DNA sequence: TGTGCCAGCAGCCCAGCGGGAAAACACTATGGCTACACCTTC.

The chain links TRBV6-5 to TRBJ1-5; D ambiguous. This CDR3 region has 14 residues. Germline CDR1 and CDR2: MNHEY and SVGAGI. The V and J ends lost 6 bases and 2 bases respectively, with 11 bases between them. The CDR3 here is CASRGRLGNQPQHF. The CDR3 bases are TGTGCCAGCAGGGGTAGGTTGGGCAATCAGCCCCAGCATTTT.

Turning to this clone: One end of the junction is discordant with germline, which a read error may explain. J is TRBJ2-3 and V is TRBV25-1; D might be TRBD1 (9 bases). Germline V gene sequence: CDR1 MGHDK, CDR2 SYGVNS. The CDR3 length is 13 residues. The DNA for the CDR3 is TGTGCCAGCAGTGAATCTGGGACAGGGACTAGGGGCTTT. Amino acids: CASSESGTGTRGF.

The V call is TRBV7-9, the J call TRBJ1-2, with 8 positions matching TRBD1. Germline V gene lookup returns CDR1 SEHNR and CDR2 FQNEAQ (reference sequence). CDR3 length: 13 residues. J gave up 8 bases and V 4 bases, and 6 bases lay outside the gene matches. This CDR3 reads CASSSRQGRGYTF. The CDR3 nucleotides are TGTGCCAGCAGCTCTAGACAGGGGCGAGGCTACACCTTC.

This rearrangement joins TRBV5-1 to TRBJ1-2; 8 nucleotides agree with TRBD1. After removal of 2 bases from V and 6 bases from J, the junction contained 18 bases not matched to a gene. CDR1 is SGHRS and CDR2 is YFSETQ in the germline V gene. This CDR3 has 18 amino acids. The CDR3 is CASSLAGLPTGDSDGYTF. The CDR3 DNA reads as TGCGCCAGCAGCTTAGCAGGCCTACCGACAGGGGATTCGGATGGCTACACCTTC.